A single sample gave rise to the 13 T cell receptor beta chains below, sequenced in a study of control samples from healthy donors and cancer patients. The table came from immunoSEQ multiplex PCR; TCRdb's copy has only in-frame clones and leaves some out. The sample holds 85,000 to 110,000 clones, around 89% seen once. Sequencing used PBMCs. The origin of the receptors is a man aged 55-75 years with lung cancer.

The chain joins TRBV5-6 to TRBJ1-2; D is unresolved. The germline gives CDR1 SGHDT, CDR2 YYEEEE. CDR3 length: 18 amino acids. Trimming pared 0 bases from V and 0 bases from J, leaving 18 bases between. The CDR3 region is CASSLAPGVLGSNYGYTF. CDR3 DNA: TGTGCCAGCAGCTTGGCCCCTGGCGTCTTAGGATCTAACTATGGCTACACCTTC.

This clone was seen more than once but under ten times. The chain uses TRBV28 and TRBJ2-2; TRBD1 matches 11 bases. The CDR3 totals 16 residues. In germline, CDR1 is MDHEN, CDR2 SYDVKM. V lost 7 bases, J lost 4 bases, and 8 bases stayed unmatched. The CDR3: CASTSRDRGITGELFF. The CDR3 coding sequence is TGTGCCAGCACCTCCCGGGACAGGGGGATCACCGGGGAGCTGTTTTTT.

V gene TRBV3-1 (or the pseudogene TRBV3-2) combines with J gene TRBJ2-3, with a tentative D call TRBD2 (5 bases). Germline V gene data show CDR1 as LGHDT and CDR2 as YNNKEL (reference sequence). The CDR3 loop spans 15 amino acids. Trimming took 0 bases from V and 3 from J, leaving 10 bases between them. The CDR3 coding sequence is TGTGCCAGCAGCCAAGACGGCAGGACTACAGATACGCAGTATTTT. It specifies CASSQDGRTTDTQYF.

The chain links TRBV19 to TRBJ1-1; no reliable D call. V was shortened by 6 bases and J by 0 bases, with 8 bases between the two germline ends. The germline V gene has CDR1 LNHDA and CDR2 SQIVND (reference sequence). This CDR3 comprises 13 residues. The CDR3 is CASSRSMNTEAFF. The DNA of the CDR3 is TGTGCCAGTAGCCGTTCAATGAACACTGAAGCTTTCTTT.

The sample holds a few counts of this clone. This CDR3 reads CASSFIKGTETFF. In nucleotides, the CDR3 is TGTGCCAGCAGCTTTATTAAGGGGACGGAAACTTTCTTT. The chain uses TRBV11-3 and TRBJ1-1, with D perhaps TRBD1 (5 bases). The CDR3 length is 13 residues. Germline CDR1 is SGHNT and CDR2 is YENEEA. The V end was cut by 3 bases, the J end by 12 bases, with 17 bases between.

The J gene is TRBJ1-2, the V gene TRBV6-6; possibly TRBD1 for D (6 bases). The length of the CDR3 is 15 residues. Between the trimmed V and J ends, which lost 0 bases and 3 bases, there was a span of 11 bases. The germline V gene has CDR1 MNHNY and CDR2 SVGAGI (reference sequence). CDR3 sequence reads: CASSYSGGVDYGYTF. The CDR3 nucleotides read TGTGCCAGCAGTTACTCAGGGGGGGTGGACTATGGCTACACCTTC.

As regards this clone: The same CDR3 also results from other DNA sequences found in this sample. The chain's CDR3 is CASSREVQETQYF. The CDR3 DNA follows: TGTGCCAGCAGCCGGGAGGTCCAAGAGACCCAGTACTTC. This sequence joins TRBV11-1 and TRBJ2-5; 7 bases agree with TRBD2. This CDR3 contains 13 residues. V trimming: 5 bases; J trimming: 1 base; junction bases outside the gene matches: 1. CDR1 is SGHAT, CDR2 FQDESV, per germline (reference sequence).

This clone showed up just a few times. This chain uses TRBV3-1 (or the pseudogene TRBV3-2) with TRBJ1-5; no clear D gene. Germline V gene data show CDR1 as LGHDT and CDR2 as YNNKEL (reference sequence). The CDR3 has 13 amino acids. V lost 0 bases to trimming and J lost 8 bases, with 8 bases between them. CDR3 DNA sequence: TGTGCCAGCAGCCAAGATCTGAAGGAGCCCCAGCATTTT. Residues: CASSQDLKEPQHF.

The genes are TRBV5-1 and TRBJ2-7, with TRBD2 matching 7 bases. Germline V lookup: CDR1 SGHRS, CDR2 YFSETQ. Trimming removed 1 base from V and 2 bases from J; junction bases left unmatched: 3. The CDR3 covers 14 residues. The CDR3 loop reads CASSLLSGTYEQYV. The CDR3, as DNA: TGCGCCAGCAGCTTGTTGAGCGGGACCTACGAGCAGTACGTC.

This sequence joins TRBV9 and TRBJ2-7, with 12 positions matching TRBD1. J gave up 4 bases and V 0 bases, and 5 bases lay outside the gene matches. Germline V CDR1 and CDR2: SGDLS, YYNGEE. The CDR3 has 16 amino acids. CDR3 in DNA: TGTGCCAGCAGCGTAGATCCGGGACAGGGGGCGTACGAGCAGTACTTC. The encoded protein is CASSVDPGQGAYEQYF.

The chain is built from TRBV7-9 and TRBJ1-5; D is unclear. The CDR3 is 12 amino acids. Trimming left V 0 bases short and J 6 bases short, with 3 bases between. Germline V gene data show CDR1 as SEHNR and CDR2 as FQNEAQ (reference sequence). CDR3 amino acids: CASSLAGQPQHF. The DNA of the CDR3 is TGTGCCAGCAGCTTAGCCGGTCAGCCCCAGCATTTT.

This clone has a single count. This chain links TRBV30 with TRBJ1-5; D remains ambiguous. Germline V gives CDR1 GTSNPN, CDR2 SVGIG (reference sequence). V lost 2 bases, J lost 2 bases, and 10 bases lay in between. This CDR3 contains 14 residues. The DNA for the CDR3 is TGTGCCTGGAGTAGGACGTTGGGCAATCAGCCCCAGCATTTT. This gives the protein CAWSRTLGNQPQHF.

V and J are TRBV6-2 or TRBV6-3 and TRBJ1-1, with 9 bases identical to TRBD1. Losses at the gene ends were 0 bases for V and 11 bases for J; bases not matched to a gene: 7. CDR3 length: 14 residues. Germline CDR1 MNHEY, CDR2 SVGEGT. In DNA form, the CDR3 reads TGTGCCAGCAGTTACTCGAAACAGGGGGCGGGGGCTTTCTTT. Translating gives CASSYSKQGAGAFF.